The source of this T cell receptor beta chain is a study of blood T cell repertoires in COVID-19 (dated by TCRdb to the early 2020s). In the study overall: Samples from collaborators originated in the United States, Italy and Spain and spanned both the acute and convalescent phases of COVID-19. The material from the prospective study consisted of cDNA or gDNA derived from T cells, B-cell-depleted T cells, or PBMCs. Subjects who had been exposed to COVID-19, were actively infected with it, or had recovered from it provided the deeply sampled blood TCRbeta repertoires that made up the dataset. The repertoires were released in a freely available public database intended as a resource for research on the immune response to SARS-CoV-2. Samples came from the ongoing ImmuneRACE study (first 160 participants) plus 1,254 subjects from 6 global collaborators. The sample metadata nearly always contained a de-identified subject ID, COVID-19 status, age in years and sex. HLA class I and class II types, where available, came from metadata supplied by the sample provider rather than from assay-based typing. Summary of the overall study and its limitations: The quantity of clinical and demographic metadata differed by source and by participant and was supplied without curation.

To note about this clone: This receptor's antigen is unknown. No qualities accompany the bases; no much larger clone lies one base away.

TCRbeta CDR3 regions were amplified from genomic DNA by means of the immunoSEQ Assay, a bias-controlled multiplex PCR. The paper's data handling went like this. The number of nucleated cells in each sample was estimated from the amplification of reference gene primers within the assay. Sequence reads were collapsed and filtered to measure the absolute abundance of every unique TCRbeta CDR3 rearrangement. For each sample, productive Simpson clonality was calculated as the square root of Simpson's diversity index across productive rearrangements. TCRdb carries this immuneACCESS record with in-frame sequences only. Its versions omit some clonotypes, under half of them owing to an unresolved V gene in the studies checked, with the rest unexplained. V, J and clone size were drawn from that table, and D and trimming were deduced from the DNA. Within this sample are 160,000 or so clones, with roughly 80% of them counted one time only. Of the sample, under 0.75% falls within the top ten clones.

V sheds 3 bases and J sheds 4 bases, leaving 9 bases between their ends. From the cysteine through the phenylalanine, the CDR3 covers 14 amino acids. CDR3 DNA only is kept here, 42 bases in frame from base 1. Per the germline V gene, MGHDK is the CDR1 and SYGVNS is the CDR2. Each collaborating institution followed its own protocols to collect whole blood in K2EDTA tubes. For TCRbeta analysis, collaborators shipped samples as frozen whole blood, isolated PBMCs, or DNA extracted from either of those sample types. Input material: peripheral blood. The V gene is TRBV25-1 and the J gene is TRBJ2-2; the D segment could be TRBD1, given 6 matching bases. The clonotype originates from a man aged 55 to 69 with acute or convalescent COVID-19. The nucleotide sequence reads TGTGCCAGCAGTGACACAGGGAGCACCGGGGAGCTGTTTTTT. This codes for CASSDTGSTGELFF.